This T cell receptor (beta chain) was obtained from a study of blood T cells in healthy people across ages. Notes on the study in general: More naive CD4+ cells and higher diversity were found in long-lived than in aged donors.

Germline V gene lookup returns CDR1 SGHVS and CDR2 FQNEAQ. CDR3 length equals 15 residues. The J segment lost 1 base and the V segment lost 3 bases, leaving 1 base of the junction unmatched. Sample-barcoded 5' priming and a J-beta primer mix drove a second PCR of roughly 7 to 11 cycles. Every individual sample yielded 2.5 million or more paired-end reads (each containing CDR3). TCRdb used MiXCR to reprocess the 5' RACE reads, holding one entry per CDR3 protein. The sample records some 760,000 distinct CDR3 sequences, just under 25% being singletons. Turning to this clonotype: What it recognizes is unknown.

These data also formed part of another study, on T cells of mothers and their children.

This chain joins TRBV7-8 and TRBJ2-5; the match to TRBD2 covers 11 bases. The sequence derives from a boy aged 5-17 years in good health. Material: blood. In DNA form, the CDR3 reads TGTGCCAGCAGCTTTACTAGCGGGGGCCAAGAGACCCAGTACTTC. This sequence encodes CASSFTSGGQETQYF. Full variable domain (remainder filled in from reference TRBV7-8 and TRBJ2-5): GAGVSQSPRYKVAKRGQDVALRCDPISGHVSLFWYQQALGQGPEFLTYFQNEAQLDKSGLPSDRFFAERPEGSVSTLKIQRTQQEDSAVYLCASSFTSGGQETQYFGPGTRLLVL.